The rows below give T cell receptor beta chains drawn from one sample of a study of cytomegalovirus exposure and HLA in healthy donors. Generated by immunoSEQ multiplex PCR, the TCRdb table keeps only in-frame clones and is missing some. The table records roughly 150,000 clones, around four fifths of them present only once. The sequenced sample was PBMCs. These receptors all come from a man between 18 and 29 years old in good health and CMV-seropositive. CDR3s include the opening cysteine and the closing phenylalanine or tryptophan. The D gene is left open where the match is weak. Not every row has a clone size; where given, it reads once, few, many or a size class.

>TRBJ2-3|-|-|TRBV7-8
CASSLGSASTQYF
TGTGCCAGCAGCTTAGGGTCAGCGTCGACGCAGTATTTT
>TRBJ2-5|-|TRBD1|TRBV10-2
CASSYGQGYQETQYF
TGCGCCAGCAGCTACGGACAGGGATACCAAGAGACCCAGTACTTC
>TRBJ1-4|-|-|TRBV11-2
CASSLDLIRVRNEKLFF
TGTGCCAGCAGCTTAGATCTAATCAGGGTGAGGAATGAAAAACTGTTTTTT
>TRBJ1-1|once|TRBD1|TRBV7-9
CASSLKGQEHTEAFF
TGTGCCAGCAGCCTCAAGGGACAGGAGCACACTGAAGCTTTCTTT
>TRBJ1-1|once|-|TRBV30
CAWSRVNTEAFF
TGTGCCTGGAGTCGGGTGAACACTGAAGCTTTCTTT
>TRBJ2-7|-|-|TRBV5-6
CASSLGPLLTGEQYF
TGTGCCAGCAGCTTAGGGCCCCTCCTGACGGGGGAGCAGTACTTC
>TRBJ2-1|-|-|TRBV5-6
CASSPEMRTPNEQFF
TGTGCCAGCAGCCCGGAAATGAGGACTCCAAATGAGCAGTTCTTC
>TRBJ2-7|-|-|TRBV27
CASSRPGAHEQYF
TGTGCCAGCAGTCGACCGGGAGCACACGAGCAGTACTTC
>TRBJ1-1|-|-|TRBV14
CASSHTYMNTEAFF
TGTGCCAGCAGCCACACCTATATGAACACTGAAGCTTTCTTT
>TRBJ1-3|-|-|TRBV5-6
CASSMPESSSGNTIYF
TGTGCCAGCAGCATGCCTGAGTCGAGCTCTGGAAACACCATATATTTT
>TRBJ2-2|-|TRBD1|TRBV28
CASSSTGTNTGELFF
TGTGCCAGCAGCTCGACAGGGACGAACACCGGGGAGCTGTTTTTT
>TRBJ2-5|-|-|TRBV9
CASSVAGFGETQYF
TGTGCCAGCAGCGTAGCAGGGTTCGGAGAGACCCAGTACTTC
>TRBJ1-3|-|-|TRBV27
CASSLSGGSGNTIYF
TGTGCCAGCAGTTTATCGGGGGGCTCTGGAAACACCATATATTTT
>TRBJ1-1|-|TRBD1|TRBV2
CASFWTGRTEAFF
TGTGCCAGCTTCTGGACAGGGCGGACTGAAGCTTTCTTT
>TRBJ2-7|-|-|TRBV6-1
CASSEGRRLRIEQYF
TGTGCCAGCAGTGAGGGCAGGAGGCTACGTATAGAGCAGTACTTC
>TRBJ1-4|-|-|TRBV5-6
CASSLRAPNEKLFF
TGTGCCAGCAGCTTGAGAGCCCCGAATGAAAAACTGTTTTTT
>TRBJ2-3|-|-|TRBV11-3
CASSLRGYTQYF
TGTGCCAGCAGCTTAAGGGGATATACGCAGTATTTT
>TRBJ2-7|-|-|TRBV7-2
CASSLVTGQYEQYF
TGTGCCAGCAGCTTAGTTACAGGGCAGTACGAGCAGTACTTC
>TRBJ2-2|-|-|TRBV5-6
CASSLDREFPELFF
TGTGCCAGCAGCTTGGACAGGGAGTTCCCCGAGCTGTTTTTT
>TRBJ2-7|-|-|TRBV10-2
CASSAQPEIYEQYF
TGCGCCAGCAGTGCACAGCCGGAAATCTACGAGCAGTACTTC
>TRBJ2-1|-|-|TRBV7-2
CASSLVGAGGNEQFF
TGTGCCAGCAGCTTAGTGGGAGCGGGCGGCAATGAGCAGTTCTTC
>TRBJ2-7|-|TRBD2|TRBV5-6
CASSLGRGESYEQYF
TGTGCCAGCAGCTTGGGACGGGGGGAATCCTACGAGCAGTACTTC
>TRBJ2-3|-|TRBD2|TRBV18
CASSYLAGTDTQYF
TGTGCCAGCTCCTATCTAGCGGGAACCGATACGCAGTATTTT
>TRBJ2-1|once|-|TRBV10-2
CASSEGGLLEQFF
TGCGCCAGCAGTGAGGGGGGCTTGCTTGAGCAGTTCTTC
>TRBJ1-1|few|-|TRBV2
CASSQLPNTEAFF
TGTGCCAGCAGTCAACTACCGAACACTGAAGCTTTCTTT
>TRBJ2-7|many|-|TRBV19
CASSIVAGPTYEQYF
TGTGCCAGTAGTATAGTCGCCGGTCCTACCTACGAGCAGTACTTC
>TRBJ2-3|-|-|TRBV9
CASSAVGGTDTQYF
TGTGCCAGCAGCGCCGTTGGGGGGACAGATACGCAGTATTTT
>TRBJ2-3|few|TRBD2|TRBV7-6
CASSGTRETQYF
TGTGCCAGCAGCGGGACTAGGGAGACGCAGTATTTT
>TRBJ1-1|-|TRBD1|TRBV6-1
CASSAKTGGGEAFF
TGTGCCAGCAGTGCCAAAACAGGGGGAGGTGAAGCTTTCTTT